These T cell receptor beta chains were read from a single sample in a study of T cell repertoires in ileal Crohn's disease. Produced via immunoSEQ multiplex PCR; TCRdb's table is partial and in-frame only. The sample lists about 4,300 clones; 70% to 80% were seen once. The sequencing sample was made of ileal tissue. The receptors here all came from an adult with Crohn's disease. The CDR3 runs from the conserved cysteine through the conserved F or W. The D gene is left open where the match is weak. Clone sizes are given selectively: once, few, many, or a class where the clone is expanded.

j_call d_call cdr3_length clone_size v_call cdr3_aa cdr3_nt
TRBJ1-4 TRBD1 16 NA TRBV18 CASSRPGQGLYEKLFF TGTGCCAGCTCACGTCCGGGACAGGGGTTATATGAAAAACTGTTTTTT
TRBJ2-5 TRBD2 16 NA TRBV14 CASSQSRASGGETQYF TGTGCCAGCAGCCAGTCCAGGGCTAGCGGTGGAGAGACCCAGTACTTC
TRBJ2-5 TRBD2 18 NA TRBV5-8 CASSLAGLAGGNQETQYF TGTGCCAGCAGCTTAGCGGGACTAGCGGGAGGAAACCAAGAGACCCAGTACTTC
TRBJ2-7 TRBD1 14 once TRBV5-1 CASSLVQGAGEQYF TGCGCCAGCAGCTTGGTCCAGGGGGCCGGCGAGCAGTACTTC
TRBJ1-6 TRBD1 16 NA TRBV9 CASSSGQGARNSPLHF TGTGCCAGCAGCTCCGGACAGGGGGCGCGAAATTCACCCCTCCACTTT
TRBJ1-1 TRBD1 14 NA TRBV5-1 CASRLTGTNTEAFF TGCGCCAGCAGGTTGACAGGGACCAACACTGAAGCTTTCTTT
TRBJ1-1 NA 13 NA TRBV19 CASSQGMNTEAFF TGTGCCAGTAGTCAGGGGATGAACACTGAAGCTTTCTTT
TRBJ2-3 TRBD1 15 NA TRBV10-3 CAISDIGQGANTQYF TGTGCCATCAGTGATATAGGACAGGGGGCAAATACGCAGTATTTT
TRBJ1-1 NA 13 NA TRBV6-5 CASTIGVNTEAFF TGTGCCAGCACAATAGGGGTGAACACTGAAGCTTTCTTT
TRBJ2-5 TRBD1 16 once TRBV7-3 CASSLGYRGKGETQYF TGTGCCAGCAGCTTGGGGTACAGGGGGAAGGGAGAGACCCAGTACTTC
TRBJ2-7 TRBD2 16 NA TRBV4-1 CASSQEWALAGYEQYF TGCGCCAGCAGCCAAGAATGGGCCCTAGCGGGCTACGAGCAGTACTTC
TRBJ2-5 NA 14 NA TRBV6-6 CASINSGYQETQYF TGTGCCAGCATCAACAGCGGGTACCAAGAGACCCAGTACTTC
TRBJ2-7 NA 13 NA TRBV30 CAWSARLVLKQYF TGTGCCTGGAGTGCTCGATTAGTCTTGAAGCAGTACTTC
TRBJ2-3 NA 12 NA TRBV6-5 CASASSTDTQYF TGTGCCAGTGCCAGTTCCACAGATACGCAGTATTTT
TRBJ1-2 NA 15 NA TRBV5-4 CASSLGQASNYGYTF TGTGCCAGCAGCTTGGGACAGGCCTCCAACTATGGCTACACCTTC
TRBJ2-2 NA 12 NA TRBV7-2 CASSPYTGELFF TGTGCCAGCAGCCCCTACACCGGGGAGCTGTTTTTT
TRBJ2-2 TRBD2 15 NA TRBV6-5 CASSLTSSTPGELFF TGTGCCAGCAGCCTGACTAGCTCTACCCCCGGGGAGCTGTTTTTT
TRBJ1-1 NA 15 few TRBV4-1 CASSQDFDRRAEAFF TGCGCCAGCAGCCAAGATTTCGATAGACGGGCTGAAGCTTTCTTT